This TCR beta chain was observed in a study of T cells in Graves' hyperthyroidism and ophthalmopathy. J was trimmed by 5 bases and V by 8 bases; bases with no gene match: 10. The CDR3 has 14 residues. The germline CDR1 and CDR2 sequences are MGHRA and YSYEKL. For ophthalmopathy patients, the Clinical Activity Score was at least 3 and the NOSPECS grade at least 4; duration was under 3 months. Amplified TCR beta CDR3 regions derived from RNA transcripts. The HTBI primer set served for first-round RT-PCR of the TCR CDR3. TCRdb passed the multiplex PCR reads through MiXCR, listing each CDR3 protein once. The repertoire has 400,000 or so distinct CDR3 sequences, approximately 14% of them found once; the top ten carry around 20%.

The TCR was taken from a woman in her 30s with Graves' ophthalmopathy. The chain employs TRBV4-1 and TRBJ2-7; 9 bases fit TRBD1. The sample was blood. The CDR3: CASEPGQGIHEQYF. The CDR3 DNA reads as TGCGCCAGCGAACCGGGACAGGGCATCCACGAGCAGTACTTC.